The clone carrying this T cell receptor (beta chain) has only a few counts. This sample was taken from a study of blood T cells in healthy people across ages. Next came a second PCR, run for about 7 to 12 cycles, which used a sample-barcoded 5' primer along with a J-beta primer mix. Each TCR beta cDNA got a 12-nucleotide random molecular identifier. TCRdb passed the 5' RACE reads through MiXCR, listing each CDR3 protein once. The data show roughly 1.6 million distinct CDR3 sequences, with roughly a third seen just once and approximately 10% held by the top ten. This CDR3 is 13 amino acids long. Trimming took off 6 bases at V and 2 bases at J, with 11 bases between the two ends. Per germline, CDR1 SGHRS and CDR2 YFSETQ.

Sequenced material: blood. This chain joins TRBV5-1 and TRBJ1-1; the D gene is possibly TRBD1 (5 bases). The receptor was isolated from a woman aged 25-40 years in good health. CDR3: CASKGDLNTEAFF. In nucleotides, the CDR3 is TGCGCCAGCAAAGGGGACCTTAACACTGAAGCTTTCTTT.